One and the same sample provided the 31 T cell receptor beta chains below, sequenced in a study of post-analysis software for immune sequencing data. Findings and limits, study-wide: Patients carried 5 or 6 TRBV segments more frequently than controls did, and TRBV5-6, TRBV5-1 and TRBV20-1 were among them.

Their cognate antigens are unknown. The TCR beta cDNA libraries contained unique molecular identifiers. TCRdb re-called the PCR reads with MiXCR, one entry per CDR3 protein. The data hold hundreds of thousands of distinct CDR3 sequences, with under 55% observed a single time. The sequenced material came from blood. Receptor source: a girl aged 10 to 17 with multiple sclerosis.

This clonotype occurred once. The chain uses TRBV6-6 and TRBJ2-4, with 9 bases lining up with TRBD1. CDR1 and CDR2 (germline): MNHNY, SVGAGI (reference sequence). With 2 bases clipped from V and 6 bases from J, the junction kept 8 bases outside the gene matches. This CDR3 contains 16 residues. CDR3 coding DNA: TGTGCCAGCAGTTACGGATCGACAGGGGGGGGAAACATTCAGTACTTC. It is translated as CASSYGSTGGGNIQYF.

This clonotype has just one count. The rearrangement joins TRBV5-1 to TRBJ2-5; 8 bases fit TRBD1. The DNA end is a closer match to TRBJ2-7, so the J assignment may be wrong. CDR3 length: 15 amino acids. Germline lookup yields CDR1 SGHRS and CDR2 YFSETQ. CDR3 DNA sequence: TGCGCCAGCAGCAAGCCTACGGACAGGGTCGGCGAGCAGTACTTC. Translating it yields CASSKPTDRVGEQYF.

This clonotype was seen more than once but under ten times. The chain links TRBV14 to TRBJ1-6, with D possibly matching TRBD1 (5 bases). In germline, CDR1 is SGHDN, CDR2 FVKESK. V lost 5 bases to trimming and J lost 10 bases, with 15 bases between them. The CDR3 totals 14 residues. The CDR3 loop reads CASSWDGFRSPLHF. In nucleotides, the CDR3 is TGTGCCAGCAGCTGGGACGGTTTTAGGTCACCCCTCCACTTT. Supplemented by reference TRBV14 and TRBJ1-6, the full variable domain reads EAGVTQFPSHSVIEKGQTVTLRCDPISGHDNLYWYRRVMGKEIKFLLHFVKESKQDESGMPNNRFLAERTGGTYSTLKVQPAELEDSGVYFCASSWDGFRSPLHFGNGTRLTVT.

The chain links TRBV20-1 to TRBJ2-3; 9 positions agree with TRBD2. The CDR3 extends over 14 amino acids. Germline V gives CDR1 DFQATT, CDR2 SNEGSKA (reference sequence). The junction had 4 bases not matched to a gene; V was cut back by 2 bases and J by 4 bases. CDR3 in amino acids: CSARSAGGADTQYF. The CDR3 DNA sequence: TGCAGTGCTAGATCGGCGGGGGGGGCAGATACGCAGTATTTT.

The chain combines TRBV19 with TRBJ2-1; 8 bases map to TRBD1. This CDR3 is 16 amino acids long. CDR1 is LNHDA, CDR2 SQIVND, per germline (reference sequence). V trimming: 5 bases; J trimming: 5 bases; junction bases outside the gene matches: 11. The CDR3 protein is CASSPWGQVTHNEQFF. CDR3 coding DNA: TGTGCCAGTAGTCCTTGGGGACAGGTTACACACAATGAGCAGTTCTTC.

The V gene is TRBV6-5, the J gene TRBJ2-1; perhaps D is TRBD1 or TRBD2 (5 bases each). From germline, CDR1 is MNHEY and CDR2 SVGAGI. The CDR3 is 14 amino acids. V lost 7 bases, J lost 8 bases, and 18 bases lay in between. CDR3 loop: CASTPDWGRDEQFF. For the CDR3, the DNA is TGTGCCAGCACCCCGGACTGGGGCAGGGATGAGCAGTTCTTC.

The chain uses TRBV29-1 and TRBJ1-5, with TRBD1 identical over 7 bases. Germline CDR1 SQVTM, CDR2 ANQGSEA. Trimming removed 5 bases from V and 9 bases from J; junction bases left unmatched: 7. CDR3 length: 12 residues. CDR3 bases: TGCAGCGTTAGACAGGGAAGTGGGCCCCAGCATTTT. It yields the protein CSVRQGSGPQHF.

This clonotype was detected only a few times. The V call is TRBV15, the J call TRBJ2-5; D might be TRBD2 (5 bases). V lost 3 bases and J lost 1, with 12 bases in between. Germline assignment: CDR1 LNHNV and CDR2 YYDKDF (reference sequence). There are 15 residues in the CDR3. CDR3 in amino acids: CATSSARRVQETQYF. In DNA form, the CDR3 reads TGTGCCACCAGCAGTGCTAGGCGGGTCCAAGAGACCCAGTACTTC.

This clonotype appeared a few times. J is TRBJ1-2 and V is TRBV10-3; D call uncertain. CDR1 and CDR2 (germline): ENHRY, SYGVKD. Trimming removed 6 bases from V and 3 bases from J, with 14 bases in between. The CDR3 sequence is 14 residues long. The CDR3 loop is CAIRDDGEDYGYTF. The CDR3, as DNA: TGTGCCATCAGAGACGACGGGGAGGACTATGGCTACACCTTC.

The chain is built from TRBV18 and TRBJ2-1; 7 nucleotides line up with TRBD2. The CDR3 runs 13 residues. Germline values: CDR1 KGHSH, CDR2 LQKENI. Trimming removed 3 bases from V and 12 bases from J; junction bases left unmatched: 8. The CDR3 here is CASSPSGLRGQFF. The CDR3 DNA is TGTGCCAGCTCACCCTCGGGACTACGGGGGCAGTTCTTC.

This rearrangement joins TRBV12-3 or TRBV12-4 to TRBJ2-1; 8 bases are shared with TRBD2. J was trimmed by 0 bases and V by 6 bases; bases with no gene match: 7. CDR3 length: 16 residues. The CDR3 spells CASSAIAGSSYNEQFF. CDR3 bases: TGTGCCAGCAGCGCCATAGCGGGAAGCTCCTACAATGAGCAGTTCTTC.

To note about this clonotype: A read error is possible here, since a much larger clone lies one base away. The J gene is TRBJ2-7, the V gene TRBV29-1; 7 positions match TRBD1. The CDR3 is made up of 13 amino acids. J lost 10 bases, V lost 2 bases, and 11 bases had no gene match. The germline V gene encodes CDR1 SQVTM and CDR2 ANQGSEA. Here the CDR3 reads CSVENRGRRSQYF. The DNA of the CDR3 is TGCAGCGTTGAAAACAGGGGACGTCGGTCCCAGTACTTC.

This clonotype was recorded once. At one of its ends the junction is not consistent with the germline gene, which may arise from a read error. This chain joins TRBV3-1 and TRBJ1-2; D gene ambiguous. The CDR3 runs to 14 residues. Germline CDR1 LGHDT, CDR2 YNNKEL (reference sequence). This CDR3 reads CANSHRSANYGYTF. CDR3 in DNA: TGCGCCAACAGCCATAGATCGGCTAACTATGGCTACACCTTC.

The J gene is TRBJ1-2, the V gene TRBV10-3; D remains unclear. V gave up 0 bases and J gave up 1 base, with 6 bases separating them. Germline assignment: CDR1 ENHRY and CDR2 SYGVKD. The CDR3 runs 14 residues. CDR3 in DNA: TGTGCCATCAGTGAGTCGGTGGGTAACTATGGCTACACCTTC. It is translated as CAISESVGNYGYTF.

The J gene is TRBJ2-1, the V gene TRBV14, with TRBD2 matching over 11 bases. The CDR3 spans 16 residues. V was pared by 8 bases and J by 6 bases, with 12 bases of the junction left unmatched. Germline lookup yields CDR1 SGHDN and CDR2 FVKESK. CDR3 loop: CASGLAGGGVFNEQFF. CDR3 in DNA: TGTGCCAGCGGTCTAGCGGGAGGAGGGGTCTTCAATGAGCAGTTCTTC.

This chain connects TRBV28 to TRBJ2-7, with 9 bases identical to TRBD1. The V and J ends lost 6 bases and 3 bases, in that order; junction bases with no gene match: 3. The CDR3 length is 13 residues. Germline V lookup: CDR1 MDHEN, CDR2 SYDVKM. The CDR3 DNA sequence: TGTGCCAGCAGCGACAGGGGGGACTACGAGCAGTACTTC. The encoded protein is CASSDRGDYEQYF.

The CDR3 reads CASSVGFLGWGFTDIQYF. CDR3 nucleotides: TGTGCCAGCAGCGTAGGGTTTTTGGGGTGGGGGTTCACGGACATTCAGTACTTC. The chain has TRBV9 and TRBJ2-4; either TRBD1 or TRBD2 may supply D (5 bases each). CDR1 and CDR2 from the germline V gene are SGDLS and YYNGEE. The CDR3 sequence is 18 residues long. Trimming removed 0 bases at V and 8 bases at J, with 24 bases between.

V and J are TRBV12-3 or TRBV12-4 and TRBJ2-7, with D possibly TRBD1 on 6 matching bases. The V end was cut by 5 bases, the J end by 6 bases, with 8 bases between. The CDR3 covers 11 residues. The CDR3 reads CASSTGPEQYF. CDR3 coding DNA: TGTGCCAGCAGTACAGGGCCCGAGCAGTACTTC.

This rearrangement joins TRBV20-1 to TRBJ2-3; 7 bases map to TRBD1. From germline, CDR1 is DFQATT and CDR2 SNEGSKA (reference sequence). V gave up 3 bases and J gave up 5 bases; unmatched junction bases: 11. This CDR3 is 15 amino acids long. CDR3: CSASPDRVHGDTQYF. As DNA, the CDR3 is TGCAGTGCTAGCCCCGACAGGGTGCACGGAGATACGCAGTATTTT.

The rearrangement joins TRBV7-9 to TRBJ2-7; the D call may be TRBD1 or TRBD2 (5 bases each). In germline, CDR1 is SEHNR, CDR2 FQNEAQ (reference sequence). The V end lost 5 bases, the J end lost 2 bases, and 13 bases lay between the germline ends. CDR3 length equals 14 residues. CDR3 protein: CASSNRDGTYEQYF. CDR3 DNA sequence: TGTGCCAGCAGCAACCGGGACGGCACCTACGAGCAGTACTTC.

On this clonotype itself: Sequence at one end of the junction differs from germline and may be a read error. J is TRBJ1-2 and V is TRBV7-8, with D tentatively TRBD1 (6 bases). The CDR3 is 15 residues long. Germline loops: CDR1 SGHVS, CDR2 FQNEAQ. CDR3 loop: CASSLEDRLNYGYTF. CDR3 DNA sequence: TGTGCCAGCAGCTTAGAGGACAGACTTAACTATGGCTACACCTTT.

This sequence joins TRBV10-2 and TRBJ1-2; 7 bases line up with TRBD1. The J segment lost 8 bases and the V segment lost 4 bases, leaving 7 bases of the junction unmatched. The CDR3 consists of 13 residues. Germline assignment: CDR1 WSHSY and CDR2 SAAADI. The CDR3 spells CASSGWTGGGYTF. The CDR3 bases are TGCGCCAGCAGTGGGTGGACAGGTGGCGGCTACACCTTC.

This chain connects TRBV4-1 to TRBJ2-4, with D uncertain. CDR1 MGHRA and CDR2 YSYEKL come from the germline V gene. V lost 4 bases to trimming and J lost 4 bases, with 11 bases between them. This CDR3 has 14 amino acids. This CDR3 reads CASSPTHVKNIQYF. DNA of the CDR3: TGCGCCAGCAGCCCTACTCACGTAAAAAACATTCAGTACTTC.

The V and J genes are TRBV27 and TRBJ2-7, with D tentatively TRBD2 (6 bases). The CDR3 loop spans 15 amino acids. With 5 bases removed from V and 3 bases from J, the gap between germline ends came to 17 bases. Germline V lookup: CDR1 MNHEY, CDR2 SMNVEV (reference sequence). This CDR3 reads CASSRGTQRFYEQYF. The CDR3 nucleotides are TGTGCCAGCAGTAGAGGGACTCAGCGCTTCTACGAGCAGTACTTC.

V usage is TRBV3-1 and J usage is TRBJ1-1, with D perhaps TRBD1 (5 bases). This CDR3 contains 13 residues. Germline CDR1 LGHDT, CDR2 YNNKEL (reference sequence). Trimming cost V 3 bases and J 7 bases, with 12 bases left between them. The CDR3 nucleotides read TGTGCCAGCAGCCAGACGAGGGACGGTGAAGCTTTCTTT. It is translated as CASSQTRDGEAFF.

This clonotype was seen more than once but under ten times. This chain joins TRBV4-2 and TRBJ2-5; no clear D. Trimming shortened V by 2 bases and J by 5 bases, and 9 bases separated the two germline ends. CDR1 is LGHNA, CDR2 YNFKEQ, per germline. This CDR3 is built from 13 residues. The CDR3, as DNA: TGTGCCAGCAGCCAATTCATTTCGGAGACCCAGTACTTC. It yields the protein CASSQFISETQYF.

The rearrangement uses TRBV2 and TRBJ1-5, with D perhaps TRBD1 (5 bases). Germline assignment: CDR1 SNHLY and CDR2 FYNNEI. The CDR3 sequence is 15 residues long. Between the trimmed V and J ends, which lost 4 bases and 6 bases, there was a span of 16 bases. This chain's CDR3 is CASSVQGGVSQPQHF. CDR3 in DNA: TGTGCCAGCAGTGTCCAAGGAGGGGTCAGTCAGCCCCAGCATTTT.

This clonotype has just one count. The chain links TRBV20-1 to TRBJ2-5; 8 bases line up with TRBD1. The J call may be mistaken, given a closer DNA end match to TRBJ2-7. This CDR3 is 11 amino acids long. CDR1 and CDR2 (germline): DFQATT, SNEGSKA (reference sequence). CDR3 sequence reads: CSGQGIYEQYF. In DNA, the CDR3 is TGCAGCGGACAGGGTATCTACGAGCAGTACTTC.

This rearrangement joins TRBV20-1 to TRBJ2-7; tentative D call: TRBD2 (5 bases). This CDR3 contains 14 residues. V was trimmed by 1 base and J by 1 base, leaving 11 bases between them. Looked up from germline, CDR1 is DFQATT and CDR2 is SNEGSKA (reference sequence). The DNA of the CDR3 is TGCAGTGCTAGAGGGAGGATGGCTTCCTACGAGCAGTACTTC. Translated: CSARGRMASYEQYF.

This clonotype was seen a few times. The chain's CDR3 is CASSQEGTYEQYF. The CDR3 DNA is TGTGCCAGCAGCCAAGAAGGGACCTACGAGCAGTACTTC. V and J are TRBV4-2 and TRBJ2-7; the D is unclear. The germline V gene has CDR1 LGHNA and CDR2 YNFKEQ. This CDR3 spans 13 amino acids. The V and J ends lost 0 bases and 2 bases respectively, with 5 bases between them.

The chain combines TRBV4-1 with TRBJ2-1; TRBD2 aligns across 9 bases. J gave up 0 bases and V 2 bases, and 2 bases lay outside the gene matches. The CDR3 covers 16 residues. The germline gives CDR1 MGHRA, CDR2 YSYEKL. CDR3: CASSQPGLASYNEQFF. The CDR3 nucleotides read TGCGCCAGCAGCCAACCGGGACTAGCCTCCTACAATGAGCAGTTCTTC.